The 23 T cell receptor beta chains below all came from one sample that was sequenced in a study of blood T cells in healthy people across ages (dated by TCRdb to the mid-2010s). The method was 5' RACE. These reads were obtained on an Illumina HiSeq 2500. A second PCR of about 6 to 12 cycles was run with a J-beta primer mix and a sample-barcoded 5' primer. TCRdb reanalyzed the raw reads on its own, using fastp at Q25 for trimming and MiXCR for clone calling, and kept in-frame beta chains. Duplicate CDR3 protein sequences are folded into a single record with the most common DNA and genes. Within this sample are over 600,000 distinct CDR3 sequences, with roughly 21% of them counted one time only. 3.5% to 4% of the sample is in the top ten clones. The material sequenced was blood. The source of these receptors is a man between 65 and 85 years old in good health.

This clonotype was found a few times. The rearrangement joins TRBV2 to TRBJ2-7, with D maybe TRBD1 (5 bases). V was pared by 8 bases and J by 3 bases, with 14 bases between. Germline V gene lookup returns CDR1 SNHLY and CDR2 FYNNEI. The CDR3 runs 13 residues. The chain's CDR3 is CASGLRQFYEQYF. The CDR3, as DNA: TGTGCCAGCGGCCTTCGACAGTTCTACGAGCAGTACTTC.

This clonotype appeared a single time. The rearrangement uses TRBV29-1 and TRBJ2-7, with TRBD2 matching 13 bases. Per germline, CDR1 SQVTM and CDR2 ANQGSEA. V lost 4 bases to trimming and J lost 6 bases; unmatched junction nucleotides: 18. This CDR3 region has 18 residues. The CDR3 coding sequence is TGCAGCGTTGCCGGACTAGCGGGAGTAACCCATATCGGGAGCGAGCAGTACTTC. Encoded protein: CSVAGLAGVTHIGSEQYF.

This clonotype was seen at least ten times. The chain has TRBV20-1 and TRBJ2-1; TRBD2 matches at 9 bases. The V gene end was trimmed by 2 bases and the J gene end by 2 bases; junction bases not matched to a gene: 4. The CDR3 consists of 15 residues. Germline V gene sequence: CDR1 DFQATT, CDR2 SNEGSKA (reference sequence). CDR3 region: CSARLPSGAYNEQFF. The CDR3 bases are TGCAGTGCTAGATTGCCTAGCGGGGCCTACAATGAGCAGTTCTTC.

The chain links TRBV5-1 to TRBJ2-3, with 9 bases matching TRBD1. CDR1 is SGHRS, CDR2 YFSETQ, per germline. The ends lost 0 bases at V and 1 base at J; junction bases unmatched: 6. The CDR3 loop spans 17 amino acids. CDR3 bases: TGCGCCAGCAGCTTGGCCCGGCGACAGGGGGGCACAGATACGCAGTATTTT. Translating it yields CASSLARRQGGTDTQYF.

The genes are TRBV4-3 and TRBJ2-5; D might be TRBD2 (5 bases). The DNA end is a closer match to TRBJ2-7, so the J assignment may be wrong. This CDR3 has 14 residues. In germline, CDR1 is LGHNA, CDR2 YSLEER. For the CDR3, the DNA is TGCGCCAGCAGCCACTCGCGGGCAATATACGAGCAGTACTTC. Its protein is CASSHSRAIYEQYF.

This clonotype was counted between two and nine times. The gene calls are TRBV28 and TRBJ2-3, with unresolved D. Germline-derived CDR1 and CDR2 are MDHEN and SYDVKM. The V end lost 2 bases, the J end lost 3 bases, and 21 bases lay between the germline ends. This CDR3 comprises 18 residues. CDR3: CASSLRPSGVVRTDTQYF. The CDR3 DNA follows: TGTGCCAGCAGTTTACGTCCCAGTGGTGTAGTTAGAACAGATACGCAGTATTTT.

A few counts support this clonotype. J is TRBJ2-2 and V is TRBV5-1, with D possibly TRBD1 on 6 matching bases. Trimming shortened V by 4 bases and J by 6 bases, and 13 bases separated the two germline ends. This CDR3 spans 14 amino acids. CDR1 is SGHRS and CDR2 is YFSETQ in the germline V gene. The CDR3 sequence is CASSQKQGSGELFF. In nucleotides, the CDR3 is TGCGCCAGCAGCCAAAAACAGGGCTCCGGGGAGCTGTTTTTT.

The rearrangement uses TRBV14 and TRBJ2-7, with TRBD1 identical over 7 bases. CDR1 and CDR2 from the germline V gene are SGHDN and FVKESK. CDR3 length: 16 residues. Trimming removed 0 bases from V and 0 bases from J; junction bases left unmatched: 5. The DNA of the CDR3 is TGTGCCAGCAGCCAAGATGGACAGGAGAGCTCCTACGAGCAGTACTTC. Translating gives CASSQDGQESSYEQYF.

The rearrangement links TRBV14 to TRBJ2-5; possibly TRBD1 for D (5 bases). The CDR3 length is 13 residues. V was trimmed by 0 bases and J by 11 bases, leaving 13 bases between them. The germline gives CDR1 SGHDN, CDR2 FVKESK. As DNA, the CDR3 is TGTGCCAGCAGCCAAGATTTAAGGGGCAAGCAGTACTTC. As protein: CASSQDLRGKQYF.

The V call is TRBV14, the J call TRBJ1-2; D remains ambiguous. This CDR3 region has 16 residues. Germline-derived CDR1 and CDR2 are SGHDN and FVKESK. V was shortened by 0 bases and J by 3 bases, with 14 bases between the two germline ends. As DNA, the CDR3 is TGTGCCAGCAGCCAAGACCTGACTCGTCTGGACTATGGCTACACCTTC. Translating it yields CASSQDLTRLDYGYTF.

This clonotype occurred many times. The V and J genes are TRBV7-9 and TRBJ2-1; D uncertain. From germline, CDR1 is SEHNR and CDR2 FQNEAQ (reference sequence). V was shortened by 3 bases and J by 7 bases, with 4 bases between the two germline ends. This CDR3 spans 11 amino acids. CDR3 loop: CASSLWNEQFF. The CDR3 DNA reads TGTGCCAGCAGCTTGTGGAATGAGCAGTTCTTC.

This clonotype was observed at least ten times. The gene calls are TRBV7-2 and TRBJ2-1; the match to TRBD1 covers 7 bases. V lost 1 base to trimming and J lost 2 bases; unmatched junction nucleotides: 5. CDR1 is SGHTA, CDR2 FQGNSA, per germline. The CDR3 is 16 residues long. CDR3 DNA sequence: TGTGCCAGCAGCTTAGGAGGGGGCGCCACCTACAATGAGCAGTTCTTC. Its protein product is CASSLGGGATYNEQFF.

The chain links TRBV28 to TRBJ2-4; a weak D match, TRBD2 (6 bases). The CDR3 runs 13 residues. CDR1 and CDR2 from the germline V gene are MDHEN and SYDVKM. The V end was cut by 9 bases, the J end by 0 bases, with 9 bases between. CDR3 region: CARLAVAKNIQYF. CDR3 DNA: TGTGCCAGATTAGCGGTAGCCAAAAACATTCAGTACTTC.

This clonotype was seen only a few times. A read error may produce the germline difference seen at one junction end. The chain combines TRBV6-2 or TRBV6-3 with TRBJ2-7; 10 bases line up with TRBD2. Germline V gives CDR1 MNHEY, CDR2 SVGEGT. CDR3 length: 15 amino acids. CDR3 DNA sequence: TGTGCCAGCAGAAACTACCTAGCGGGGGTCTACGAGCAGTGCTTC. Protein sequence: CASRNYLAGVYEQCF.

V gene TRBV5-1 combines with J gene TRBJ2-5; no definite D call. V lost 4 bases, J lost 2 bases, and 15 bases lay in between. The CDR3 runs to 15 residues. CDR1 and CDR2 (germline): SGHRS, YFSETQ. In DNA, the CDR3 is TGCGCCAGCAGCCCGGGTCGCCCCGATCAAGAGACCCAGTACTTC. Amino acids: CASSPGRPDQETQYF.

V is TRBV7-9 and J is TRBJ2-5, with TRBD2 matching over 10 bases. Germline loops: CDR1 SEHNR, CDR2 FQNEAQ (reference sequence). The CDR3 is made up of 17 amino acids. The trim removed 3 bases at V and 5 bases at J, leaving 12 bases unmatched. The CDR3 is CASSFASGRAIMETQYF. CDR3 bases: TGTGCCAGCAGCTTTGCAAGCGGGAGGGCTATCATGGAGACCCAGTACTTC.

CDR3 in amino acids: CASSELSLASTGELFF. The CDR3 DNA follows: TGTGCCAGCAGTGAGCTCTCGTTAGCTAGCACCGGGGAGCTGTTTTTT. V and J are TRBV2 and TRBJ2-2; D remains ambiguous. The germline V gene has CDR1 SNHLY and CDR2 FYNNEI. The CDR3 covers 16 residues. Trimming shortened V by 3 bases and J by 4 bases, and 15 bases separated the two germline ends.

The V gene is TRBV12-3 or TRBV12-4, the J gene TRBJ2-1; TRBD1 matches 9 bases. J was trimmed by 5 bases and V by 6 bases; bases with no gene match: 8. The CDR3 is 15 residues long. The CDR3 DNA sequence: TGTGCCAGCAGCCTACAGGGGGCGCTCCACAATGAGCAGTTCTTC. Protein: CASSLQGALHNEQFF.

This clonotype was counted a few times. CDR3 DNA: TGTGCCACCAGCGATAGCGCTGCGTACGAGCAGTACTTC. Encoded protein: CATSDSAAYEQYF. This chain uses TRBV24-1 with TRBJ2-7; possibly TRBD2 for D (5 bases). CDR1 and CDR2 from the germline V gene are KGHDR and SFDVKD. The CDR3 is made up of 13 amino acids. V was pared by 7 bases and J by 4 bases, with 13 bases between.

Regarding this clonotype: The junction shows a germline mismatch at one end, possibly a read error. This sequence joins TRBV6-1 and TRBJ2-1, with TRBD2 matching over 9 bases. The germline CDR1 and CDR2 sequences are MNHNS and SASEGT. The CDR3 has 16 amino acids. CDR3 DNA: TGTGCCAGCAGTCCAACTAGCGGGCCTACCTACAATGAGCAGTTCTTT. The encoded protein is CASSPTSGPTYNEQFF.

This clonotype showed up just a few times. The V call is TRBV2, the J call TRBJ1-2; TRBD1 matches at 8 bases. There are 15 residues in the CDR3. Germline V CDR1 and CDR2: SNHLY, FYNNEI. With V trimmed by 2 bases and J by 4 bases, 6 bases remained unmatched. DNA of the CDR3: TGTGCCAGCAGTGAATCGACAGGGGAGATCTATGGCTACACCTTC. Translated: CASSESTGEIYGYTF.

In this sample, this clonotype turned up many times. This chain uses TRBV20-1 with TRBJ2-7, with 8 bases fitting TRBD2. This CDR3 has 16 amino acids. Germline CDR1 reads DFQATT; CDR2 reads SNEGSKA (reference sequence). With 0 bases clipped from V and 5 bases from J, the junction kept 12 bases outside the gene matches. CDR3 region: CSARDMKSGSTDEQYF. The CDR3 coding sequence is TGCAGTGCTAGAGATATGAAGAGCGGGAGTACTGACGAGCAGTACTTC.

This clonotype appeared a few times. This CDR3 reads CSVEGGQGVWTDTQYF. CDR3 in DNA: TGCAGCGTTGAGGGAGGACAGGGCGTATGGACAGATACGCAGTATTTT. The chain uses TRBV29-1 and TRBJ2-3, with 8 nucleotides matching TRBD1. Germline V gene sequence: CDR1 SQVTM, CDR2 ANQGSEA. V trimming: 3 bases; J trimming: 3 bases; junction bases outside the gene matches: 11. The CDR3 runs 16 residues.